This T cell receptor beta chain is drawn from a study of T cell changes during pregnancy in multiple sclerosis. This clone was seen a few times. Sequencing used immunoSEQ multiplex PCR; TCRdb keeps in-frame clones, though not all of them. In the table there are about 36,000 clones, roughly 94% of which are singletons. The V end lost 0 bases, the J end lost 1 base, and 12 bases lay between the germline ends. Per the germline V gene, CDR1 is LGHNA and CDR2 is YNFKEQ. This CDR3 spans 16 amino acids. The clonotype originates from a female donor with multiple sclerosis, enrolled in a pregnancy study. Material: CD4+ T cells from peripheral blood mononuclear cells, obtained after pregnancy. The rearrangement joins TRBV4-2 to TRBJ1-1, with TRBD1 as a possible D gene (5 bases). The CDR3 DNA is TGTGCCAGCAGCCAAGATGGGGGGAGGGGGAACACTGAAGCTTTCTTT. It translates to CASSQDGGRGNTEAFF.